A selection of T cell receptor beta chains follows, all from one sample in a study of cytomegalovirus exposure and HLA in healthy donors. Assay: immunoSEQ multiplex PCR; the TCRdb copy retains only in-frame clones and omits some. Here the sample table reports roughly 100,000 clones. What was sequenced was PBMCs. These receptors were obtained from a man aged 40-49 years in good health and CMV-seronegative. Both conserved end residues are part of each CDR3. D genes are given only for firm matches.

v_call	j_call	d_call	cdr3_aa	cdr3_nt
TRBV27	TRBJ1-2	TRBD1	CASSLSTGVVGYTF	TGTGCCAGCAGTTTATCAACAGGGGTGGTGGGCTACACCTTC
TRBV18	TRBJ2-2	TRBD2	CASSPQLAGDTGELFF	TGTGCCAGCTCACCACAACTAGCGGGGGACACCGGGGAGCTGTTTTTT
TRBV6-5	TRBJ2-7	TRBD1	CASSPDRDSYEQYF	TGTGCCAGCAGTCCCGACAGGGACTCCTACGAGCAGTACTTC
TRBV9	TRBJ2-1	TRBD2	CASSVPSGRASVSYNEQFF	TGTGCCAGCAGCGTCCCTAGCGGGAGGGCCTCTGTCTCCTACAATGAGCAGTTCTTC
TRBV7-6	TRBJ2-2	TRBD2	CASRLTSGGGPNTGELFF	TGTGCCAGCAGGCTTACTAGCGGGGGGGGTCCGAACACCGGGGAGCTGTTTTTT
TRBV29-1	TRBJ2-5	NA	CSVETPGQYRETQYF	TGCAGCGTTGAGACGCCCGGACAGTACCGAGAGACCCAGTACTTC
TRBV6-5	TRBJ1-2	TRBD1	CASSLTGGSYYGYTF	TGTGCCAGCAGCCTGACAGGGGGCAGCTACTATGGCTACACCTTC
TRBV10-3	TRBJ1-3	NA	CAADSYSGNTIYF	TGTGCCGCGGACAGCTACTCTGGAAACACCATATATTTT
TRBV7-2	TRBJ2-5	NA	CASSFSQVKETQYF	TGTGCCAGCAGCTTTTCACAGGTCAAAGAGACCCAGTACTTC
TRBV5-1	TRBJ1-1	NA	CASSLTFGVVWTEASF	TGCGCCAGCAGCTTAACATTCGGGGTTGTATGGACTGAAGCTTCCTTT
TRBV29-1	TRBJ2-5	TRBD2	CSVGEGSGETQYF	TGCAGCGTTGGGGAGGGGAGTGGGGAGACCCAGTACTTC
TRBV7-9	TRBJ1-1	NA	CASSFEGGNTEAFF	TGTGCCAGCAGCTTCGAGGGCGGGAACACTGAAGCTTTCTTT
TRBV7-8	TRBJ2-7	NA	CASSFRETSEQYF	TGTGCCAGCAGCTTCCGGGAGACATCCGAGCAGTACTTC
TRBV27	TRBJ2-3	TRBD2	CASSHGLAESTDTQYF	TGTGCCAGCAGTCACGGACTAGCAGAGAGCACAGATACGCAGTATTTT
TRBV7-9	TRBJ2-7	TRBD2	CASSSPGTSGRSSYEQYF	TGTGCCAGCAGCTCTCCCGGGACTAGCGGAAGGAGCTCCTACGAGCAGTACTTC
TRBV4-3	TRBJ1-5	NA	CASSQDLLSQPQHF	TGCGCCAGCAGCCAAGATCTTTTGTCCCAGCCCCAGCATTTT
TRBV5-1	TRBJ2-1	TRBD2	CASSFGLGNEQFF	TGCGCCAGCAGCTTCGGACTAGGAAATGAGCAGTTCTTC
TRBV10-2	TRBJ1-5	TRBD1	CASRSDRNSNQPQHF	TGCGCCAGTCGGTCGGACAGGAATAGCAATCAGCCCCAGCATTTT
TRBV18	TRBJ1-4	NA	CASSPRGPLMGTNEKLFF	TGTGCCAGCTCACCACGGGGGCCGCTGATGGGAACTAATGAAAAACTGTTTTTT
TRBV27	TRBJ2-7	TRBD1	CASSATGGLSYEQYF	TGTGCCAGCAGTGCAACAGGGGGCCTATCCTACGAGCAGTACTTC
TRBV4-3	TRBJ2-3	NA	CASSQDPRDGRGQYF	TGCGCCAGCAGCCAAGATCCCCGAGATGGTAGGGGCCAGTATTTT
TRBV2	TRBJ2-7	NA	CASRRLNPEQYF	TGTGCCAGCCGCCGACTGAACCCCGAGCAGTACTTC
TRBV5-1	TRBJ1-1	NA	CASSGQGNTEAFF	TGCGCCAGCTCCGGTCAGGGTAACACTGAAGCTTTCTTT
TRBV5-4	TRBJ1-2	NA	CASSPGGGSYGYTF	TGTGCCAGCAGCCCTGGCGGGGGCAGCTATGGCTACACCTTC
TRBV28	TRBJ2-7	NA	CASSPGEFSYEQYF	TGTGCCAGCAGTCCAGGGGAATTCTCCTACGAGCAGTACTTC
TRBV7-2	TRBJ2-3	TRBD2	CASSPPGGRADTQYF	TGTGCCAGCAGCCCTCCGGGGGGTAGGGCAGATACGCAGTATTTT
TRBV5-1	TRBJ1-2	NA	CASSLNSPLYGYTF	TGCGCCAGCAGCTTGAATAGTCCGCTGTATGGCTACACCTTC
TRBV18	TRBJ2-5	NA	CASSRWDSMAPGETQYF	TGTGCCAGCTCACGATGGGATTCAATGGCTCCGGGGGAGACCCAGTACTTC
TRBV6-5	TRBJ1-1	TRBD1	CASTTGGPNTEAFF	TGTGCCAGCACCACAGGGGGCCCCAACACTGAAGCTTTCTTT
TRBV5-4	TRBJ1-2	NA	CASSLAGGVDYGYTF	TGTGCCAGCAGCTTGGCGGGGGGGGTAGACTATGGCTACACCTTC
TRBV5-1	TRBJ2-1	NA	CASSLPQGYNEQFF	TGCGCCAGCAGCTTGCCACAGGGCTACAATGAGCAGTTCTTC
TRBV5-1	TRBJ1-3	NA	CASSDGGSSGNTIYF	TGCGCCAGCAGCGATGGAGGGAGCTCTGGAAACACCATATATTTT
TRBV7-2	TRBJ2-6	NA	CASTRSSGANVLTF	TGTGCCAGCACCAGAAGCTCTGGGGCCAACGTCCTGACTTTC
TRBV9	TRBJ2-1	TRBD2	CASSVGSSGRDEQFF	TGTGCCAGCAGCGTCGGCAGTAGCGGGAGAGATGAGCAGTTCTTC
TRBV19	TRBJ2-1	NA	CASSQGANEQFF	TGTGCCAGTAGTCAAGGGGCTAATGAGCAGTTCTTC
TRBV18	TRBJ2-5	NA	CASSPRAPQETQYF	TGTGCCAGCTCACCACGGGCTCCCCAAGAGACCCAGTACTTC
TRBV28	TRBJ2-1	NA	CATGGVNNEQFF	TGTGCCACCGGAGGGGTCAACAATGAGCAGTTCTTC
TRBV7-2	TRBJ1-2	TRBD1	CASSPGTGEGYGYTF	TGTGCCAGCAGCCCAGGGACAGGGGAGGGCTATGGCTACACCTTC
TRBV30	TRBJ1-1	TRBD1	CAWSPRQGEAFF	TGTGCCTGGAGTCCGAGACAGGGGGAAGCTTTCTTT
TRBV5-1	TRBJ2-5	NA	CASRDSGRPQETQYF	TGCGCCAGCCGGGACTCCGGACGTCCCCAAGAGACCCAGTACTTC
TRBV5-1	TRBJ2-7	TRBD1	CASSFDRDEQYF	TGCGCCAGCAGCTTCGACAGGGACGAGCAGTACTTC
TRBV5-4	TRBJ2-7	NA	CASTIAGSRGYEQYF	TGTGCCAGCACCATCGCGGGGTCGAGGGGATACGAGCAGTACTTC
TRBV6-5	TRBJ2-7	TRBD2	CASRATSGPAYEQYF	TGTGCCAGCAGGGCTACTAGCGGGCCCGCCTACGAGCAGTACTTC
TRBV5-1	TRBJ2-2	NA	CASSRQHANTGELFF	TGCGCCAGCAGTCGACAGCATGCGAACACCGGGGAGCTGTTTTTT
TRBV4-1	TRBJ1-2	NA	CASSQGEANYGYTF	TGCGCCAGCAGCCAAGGGGAGGCGAACTATGGCTACACCTTC
TRBV5-4	TRBJ1-6	TRBD1	CASNGQGTNSPLHF	TGTGCCAGCAACGGACAGGGCACTAATTCACCCCTCCACTTT
TRBV7-2	TRBJ2-1	NA	CASSLSGVEQFF	TGTGCCAGCAGCTTATCCGGGGTCGAGCAGTTCTTC
TRBV30	TRBJ1-2	TRBD1	CAWTPSPDRARVYGYTF	TGTGCCTGGACCCCATCACCCGACAGGGCCAGGGTCTATGGCTACACCTTC
TRBV2	TRBJ2-1	TRBD2	CASSELSGLANEQFF	TGTGCCAGCAGTGAATTATCGGGACTAGCAAATGAGCAGTTCTTC
TRBV28	TRBJ1-5	TRBD1	CASRLERGQVNQPQHF	TGTGCCAGCAGGTTGGAGAGGGGGCAAGTCAATCAGCCCCAGCATTTT
TRBV23-1	TRBJ1-5	TRBD1	CASSQRTGKWRSNQPQHF	TGCGCCAGCAGTCAAAGGACAGGGAAATGGAGAAGCAATCAGCCCCAGCATTTT
TRBV25-1	TRBJ2-1	TRBD2	CASSVTSGLSSYNEQFF	TGTGCCAGCAGTGTTACTAGCGGGCTAAGCTCCTACAATGAGCAGTTCTTC
TRBV4-3	TRBJ1-1	TRBD1	CASSQTLDRYAEAFF	TGCGCCAGCAGCCAGACATTGGACAGGTACGCTGAAGCTTTCTTT
TRBV28	TRBJ2-3	TRBD2	CASSFPSGRAEDTQYF	TGTGCCAGCAGTTTCCCTAGCGGGAGGGCCGAAGATACGCAGTATTTT